These 18 T cell receptor beta chains originate from one sample sequenced in a study of T cell responses to AZD1222 COVID-19 vaccine. Repertoires were generated with immunoSEQ multiplex PCR, while TCRdb's copy carries only in-frame clones and drops some. The sample carries under 95,000 clones, roughly 88% recorded once. The source material was peripheral blood, sampled 28 days after the second AZD1222 dose. These receptors all stem from an adult who received the AZD1222 COVID-19 vaccine.

V gene TRBV9 combines with J gene TRBJ1-1; D unresolved. Germline CDR1 reads SGDLS; CDR2 reads YYNGEE. V gave up 4 bases and J gave up 9 bases, with 19 bases separating them. The CDR3 totals 14 residues. The CDR3 DNA reads TGTGCCAGCAGCAACTCCCCAGCCGGGGAGCAAGCTTTCTTT. Amino acids: CASSNSPAGEQAFF.

The CDR3 protein is CASTIQGTPLHF. DNA of the CDR3: TGTGCCAGCACCATACAGGGAACACCCCTCCACTTT. The chain has TRBV28 and TRBJ1-6; D is perhaps TRBD1 (6 bases). Per the germline V gene, CDR1 is MDHEN and CDR2 is SYDVKM. The CDR3 runs 12 residues. Trimming left V 7 bases short and J 11 bases short, with 12 bases between.

There are a few counts of this clone. CDR3: CASSLSFGGGKDQPQHF. In DNA form, the CDR3 reads TGTGCCAGCAGTTTATCCTTTGGAGGGGGTAAGGATCAGCCCCAGCATTTT. The chain joins TRBV27 to TRBJ1-5; possibly TRBD1 for D (6 bases). The CDR3 extends over 17 amino acids. Trimming shortened V by 0 bases and J by 5 bases, and 17 bases separated the two germline ends. CDR1 and CDR2 (germline): MNHEY, SMNVEV (reference sequence).

This chain uses TRBV4-2 with TRBJ1-5; weak D call: TRBD1 (5 bases). V gave up 4 bases and J gave up 4 bases, with 14 bases separating them. Germline-derived CDR1 and CDR2 are LGHNA and YNFKEQ. The CDR3 covers 15 residues. DNA of the CDR3: TGTGCCAGCAGCCCAACTTGGGGGGAGAATCAGCCCCAGCATTTT. Translating it yields CASSPTWGENQPQHF.

This chain links TRBV5-1 with TRBJ1-3; no clear D gene. Trimming took 0 bases from V and 0 from J, leaving 4 bases between them. The CDR3 has 14 amino acids. The germline V gene has CDR1 SGHRS and CDR2 YFSETQ. The CDR3 region has the DNA TGCGCCAGCAGCTTGGATGTCTCTGGAAACACCATATATTTT. As protein: CASSLDVSGNTIYF.

This CDR3 reads CATSDFDRITGELFF. CDR3 coding DNA: TGTGCCACCAGTGATTTCGACAGAATCACCGGGGAGCTGTTTTTT. The chain joins TRBV24-1 to TRBJ2-2; D may be TRBD1 (5 bases). The CDR3 length is 15 residues. Trimming took 1 base from V and 4 from J, leaving 9 bases between them. The germline gives CDR1 KGHDR, CDR2 SFDVKD.

DNA of the CDR3: TGCAGCGGCCGGGACCCAAGAGGCACTGAAGCTTTCTTT. Translating gives CSGRDPRGTEAFF. This rearrangement joins TRBV29-1 to TRBJ1-1; possibly TRBD1 for D (5 bases). Trimming shortened V by 7 bases and J by 4 bases, and 16 bases separated the two germline ends. CDR1 is SQVTM, CDR2 ANQGSEA, per germline. This CDR3 is 13 amino acids long.

V gene TRBV9 combines with J gene TRBJ1-1; D gene unclear. Trimming left V 0 bases short and J 4 bases short, with 7 bases between. The CDR3 is 13 amino acids. Per germline, CDR1 SGDLS and CDR2 YYNGEE. As DNA, the CDR3 is TGTGCCAGCAGCGTAGGGTTAAGCACTGAAGCTTTCTTT. It yields the protein CASSVGLSTEAFF.

The V and J genes are TRBV28 and TRBJ2-3, with D unresolved. Germline V gives CDR1 MDHEN, CDR2 SYDVKM. This CDR3 comprises 13 residues. Trimming took 8 bases from V and 2 from J, leaving 11 bases between them. CDR3 amino acids: CASQGTSTDTQYF. The CDR3 DNA follows: TGTGCCAGCCAAGGTACTTCCACAGATACGCAGTATTTT.

This chain uses TRBV3-1 (or the pseudogene TRBV3-2) with TRBJ2-1; maybe TRBD2 (7 bases). Trimming removed 10 bases from V and 8 bases from J, with 21 bases in between. Germline V gives CDR1 LGHDT, CDR2 YNNKEL (reference sequence). There are 14 residues in the CDR3. In DNA, the CDR3 is TGTGCCACCATGCGCGGCGGGGGCTCAGATGAGCAGTTCTTC. It codes for CATMRGGGSDEQFF.

CDR3: CASSQAVRQNTEAFF. The CDR3 DNA sequence: TGCGCCAGCAGCCAAGCGGTACGGCAGAACACTGAAGCTTTCTTT. The chain has TRBV4-1 and TRBJ1-1, with D uncertain. The V and J ends lost 1 base and 1 base respectively, with 10 bases between them. CDR3 size: 15 residues. The germline V gene has CDR1 MGHRA and CDR2 YSYEKL.

This clone appeared a single time. The chain links TRBV28 to TRBJ2-1, with D uncertain. Germline V lookup: CDR1 MDHEN, CDR2 SYDVKM. The germline V and J ends were trimmed by 1 base and 0 bases, with 10 bases remaining between them. The length of the CDR3 is 16 residues. The CDR3 nucleotides read TGTGCCAGCAGTTTATACGGCCCGAGCTCCTACAATGAGCAGTTCTTC. As protein: CASSLYGPSSYNEQFF. Full variable domain (missing parts from reference TRBV28 and TRBJ2-1): DVKVTQSSRYLVKRTGEKVFLECVQDMDHENMFWYRQDPGLGLRLIYFSYDVKMKEKGDIPEGYSVSREKKERFSLILESASTNQTSMYLCASSLYGPSSYNEQFFGPGTRLTVL.

This clone has only one observation. The V call is TRBV5-1, the J call TRBJ2-1; D may correspond to TRBD1 or TRBD2 (5 bases each). V was clipped by 4 bases and J by 4 bases, with 15 bases between them. Germline V gene lookup returns CDR1 SGHRS and CDR2 YFSETQ. The CDR3 sequence is 15 residues long. The CDR3 DNA reads TGCGCCAGCAGCGAAAGGGGAGCCCCTTACAATGAGCAGTTCTTC. Translation: CASSERGAPYNEQFF.

The J gene is TRBJ2-7, the V gene TRBV3-1 (or the pseudogene TRBV3-2); D unresolved. The CDR3 is made up of 17 amino acids. V lost 1 base to trimming and J lost 1 base, with 17 bases between them. Per the germline V gene, CDR1 is LGHDT and CDR2 is YNNKEL (reference sequence). Here the CDR3 DNA reads TGTGCCAGCAGCCAAGTCAGAGGAGTCACTTTATCCTACGAGCAGTACTTC. Residues: CASSQVRGVTLSYEQYF.

This clone occurred once. The genes are TRBV4-2 and TRBJ1-5; perhaps TRBD1 as D (5 bases). The CDR3 length is 14 residues. The germline V gene encodes CDR1 LGHNA and CDR2 YNFKEQ. V was clipped by 4 bases and J by 1 base, with 8 bases between them. Here the CDR3 DNA reads TGTGCCAGCAGCCTTGGGGGAAGCAATCAGCCCCAGCATTTT. Amino acids: CASSLGGSNQPQHF.

The rearrangement links TRBV5-1 to TRBJ2-5, with 8 bases aligning to TRBD1. V gave up 2 bases and J gave up 1 base; unmatched junction bases: 4. The CDR3 consists of 15 residues. The germline V gene has CDR1 SGHRS and CDR2 YFSETQ. The CDR3 is CASSFQGAVQETQYF. In nucleotides, the CDR3 is TGCGCCAGCAGCTTCCAGGGGGCCGTCCAAGAGACCCAGTACTTC.

Here the CDR3 DNA reads TGCGCCAGCAGCTTGAATTCAGGCGGGGCCTATGGCTACACCTTC. Amino acids: CASSLNSGGAYGYTF. The V gene is TRBV5-1, the J gene TRBJ1-2; D might be TRBD1 (5 bases). Germline V gives CDR1 SGHRS, CDR2 YFSETQ. The ends were cut back, 1 base at V and 4 bases at J, with 14 bases in the middle. The CDR3 runs to 15 residues. The full variable domain, its missing parts supplied by reference TRBV5-1 and TRBJ1-2, is KAGVTQTPRYLIKTRGQQVTLSCSPISGHRSVSWYQQTPGQGLQFLFEYFSETQRNKGNFPGRFSGRQFSNSRSEMNVSTLELGDSALYLCASSLNSGGAYGYTFGSGTRLTVV.

J is TRBJ1-6 and V is TRBV3-1 (or the pseudogene TRBV3-2); 10 bases fit TRBD1. The CDR3 contains 13 residues. V lost 5 bases to trimming and J lost 15 bases; unmatched junction nucleotides: 7. Per the germline V gene, CDR1 is LGHDT and CDR2 is YNNKEL (reference sequence). This CDR3 reads CASSIRTGGVLHF. CDR3 sequence (DNA): TGTGCCAGCAGCATCCGGACAGGGGGAGTCCTCCACTTT.